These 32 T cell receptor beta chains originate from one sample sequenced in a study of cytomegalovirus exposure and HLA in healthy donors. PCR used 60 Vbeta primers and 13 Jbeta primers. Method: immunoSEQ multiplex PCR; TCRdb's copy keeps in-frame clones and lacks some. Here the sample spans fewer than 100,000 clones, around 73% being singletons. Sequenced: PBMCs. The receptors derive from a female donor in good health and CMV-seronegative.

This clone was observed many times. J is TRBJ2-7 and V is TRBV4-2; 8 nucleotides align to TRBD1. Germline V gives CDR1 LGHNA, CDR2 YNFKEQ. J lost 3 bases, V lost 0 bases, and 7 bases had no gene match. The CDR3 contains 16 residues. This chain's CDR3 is CASSQEAADRGYEQYF. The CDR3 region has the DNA TGTGCCAGCAGCCAAGAGGCTGCAGACAGGGGCTACGAGCAGTACTTC.

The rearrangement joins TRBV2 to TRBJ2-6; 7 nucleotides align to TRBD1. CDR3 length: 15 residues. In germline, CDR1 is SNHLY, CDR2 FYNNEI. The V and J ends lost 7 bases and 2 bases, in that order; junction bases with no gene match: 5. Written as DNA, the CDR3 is TGTGCCAGCAAAGGGCAGGGGGCTGGGGCCAACGTCCTGACTTTC. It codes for CASKGQGAGANVLTF.

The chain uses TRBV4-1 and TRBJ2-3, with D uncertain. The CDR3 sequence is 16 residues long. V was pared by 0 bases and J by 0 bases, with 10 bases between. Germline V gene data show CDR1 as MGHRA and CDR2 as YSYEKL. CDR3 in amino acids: CASSQDRLVSTDTQYF. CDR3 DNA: TGCGCCAGCAGCCAAGATAGGCTAGTCAGCACAGATACGCAGTATTTT.

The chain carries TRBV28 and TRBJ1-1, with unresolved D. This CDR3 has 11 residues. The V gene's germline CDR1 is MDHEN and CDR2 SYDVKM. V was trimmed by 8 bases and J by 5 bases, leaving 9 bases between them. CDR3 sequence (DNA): TGTGCCAGCGTCCGTCGGACTGAAGCTTTCTTT. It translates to CASVRRTEAFF.

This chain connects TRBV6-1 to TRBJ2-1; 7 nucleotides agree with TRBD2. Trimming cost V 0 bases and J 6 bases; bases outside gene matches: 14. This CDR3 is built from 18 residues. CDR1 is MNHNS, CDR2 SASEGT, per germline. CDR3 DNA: TGTGCCAGCAGTGAAGCGGCCCTTCGTCTAGCGGAGCCCAATGAGCAGTTCTTC. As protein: CASSEAALRLAEPNEQFF.

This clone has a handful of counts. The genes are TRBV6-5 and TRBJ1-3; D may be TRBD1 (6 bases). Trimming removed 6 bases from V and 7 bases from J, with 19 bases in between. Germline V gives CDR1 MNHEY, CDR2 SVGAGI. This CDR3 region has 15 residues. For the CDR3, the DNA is TGTGCCAGCAGCCCCGCGGGGGCCTCTTGGAACACCATATATTTT. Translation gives CASSPAGASWNTIYF.

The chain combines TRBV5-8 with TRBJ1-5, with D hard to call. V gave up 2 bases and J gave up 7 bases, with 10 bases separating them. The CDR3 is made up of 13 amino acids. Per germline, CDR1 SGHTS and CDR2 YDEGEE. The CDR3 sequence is CASSFNRGQPQHF. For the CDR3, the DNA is TGTGCCAGCAGCTTCAATCGGGGACAGCCCCAGCATTTT.

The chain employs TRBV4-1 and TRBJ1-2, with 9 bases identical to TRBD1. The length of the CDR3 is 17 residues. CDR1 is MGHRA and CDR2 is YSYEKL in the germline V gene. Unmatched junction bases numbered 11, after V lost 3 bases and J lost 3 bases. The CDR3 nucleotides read TGCGCCAGCAGCCAGGAGGGGACAGGGATCGCATACTATGGCTACACCTTC. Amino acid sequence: CASSQEGTGIAYYGYTF.

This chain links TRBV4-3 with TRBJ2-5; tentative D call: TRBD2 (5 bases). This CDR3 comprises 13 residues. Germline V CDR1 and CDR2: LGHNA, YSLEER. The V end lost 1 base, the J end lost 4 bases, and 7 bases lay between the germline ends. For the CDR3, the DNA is TGCGCCAGCAGCCAAGCGGCGGGAGAGACCCAGTACTTC. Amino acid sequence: CASSQAAGETQYF.

Written as DNA, the CDR3 is TGCGCCAGCAGCCCTAGCGGGTACTCCTACAATGAGCAGTTCTTC. Encoded protein: CASSPSGYSYNEQFF. The V gene is TRBV5-1, the J gene TRBJ2-1; 8 bases map to TRBD2. The CDR3 is 15 residues long. J gave up 0 bases and V 4 bases, and 3 bases lay outside the gene matches. Germline CDR1 and CDR2: SGHRS and YFSETQ.

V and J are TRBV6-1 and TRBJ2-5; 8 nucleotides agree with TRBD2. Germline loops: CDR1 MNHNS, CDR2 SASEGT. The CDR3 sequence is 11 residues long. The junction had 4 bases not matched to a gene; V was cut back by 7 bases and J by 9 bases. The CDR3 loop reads CASTPGGAQYF. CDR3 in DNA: TGTGCCAGCACCCCGGGGGGGGCCCAGTACTTC.

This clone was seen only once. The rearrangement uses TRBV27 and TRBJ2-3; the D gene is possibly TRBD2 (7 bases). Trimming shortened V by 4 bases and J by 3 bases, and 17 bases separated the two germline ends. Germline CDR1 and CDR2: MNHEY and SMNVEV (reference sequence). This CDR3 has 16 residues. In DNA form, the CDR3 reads TGTGCCAGCAGTTCCGGGGGGCGCGGTGGTACAGATACGCAGTATTTT. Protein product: CASSSGGRGGTDTQYF.

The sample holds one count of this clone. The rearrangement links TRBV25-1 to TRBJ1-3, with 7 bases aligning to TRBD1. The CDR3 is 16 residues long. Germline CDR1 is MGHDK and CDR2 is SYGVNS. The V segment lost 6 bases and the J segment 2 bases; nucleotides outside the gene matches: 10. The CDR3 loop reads CASSQPGDRTGNTIYF. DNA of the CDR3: TGTGCCAGCAGCCAACCCGGGGACAGAACTGGAAACACCATATATTTT.

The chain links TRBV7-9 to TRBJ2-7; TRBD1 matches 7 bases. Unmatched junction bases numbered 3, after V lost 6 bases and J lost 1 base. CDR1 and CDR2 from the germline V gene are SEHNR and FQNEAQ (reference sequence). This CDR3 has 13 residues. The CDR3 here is CASRETGSYEQYF. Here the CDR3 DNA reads TGTGCCAGCAGGGAGACAGGGTCCTACGAGCAGTACTTC. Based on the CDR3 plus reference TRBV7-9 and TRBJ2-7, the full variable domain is DTGVSQNPRHKITKRGQNVTFRCDPISEHNRLYWYRQTLGQGPEFLTYFQNEAQLEKSRLLSDRFSAERPKGSFSTLEIQRTEQGDSAMYLCASRETGSYEQYFGPGTRLTVT.

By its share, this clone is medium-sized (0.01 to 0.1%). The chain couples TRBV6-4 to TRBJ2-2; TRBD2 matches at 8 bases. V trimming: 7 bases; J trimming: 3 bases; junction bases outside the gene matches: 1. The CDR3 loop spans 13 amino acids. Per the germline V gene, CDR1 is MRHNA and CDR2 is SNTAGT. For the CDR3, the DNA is TGTGCCAGCACAGCGGGGGACACCGGGGAGCTGTTTTTT. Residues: CASTAGDTGELFF.

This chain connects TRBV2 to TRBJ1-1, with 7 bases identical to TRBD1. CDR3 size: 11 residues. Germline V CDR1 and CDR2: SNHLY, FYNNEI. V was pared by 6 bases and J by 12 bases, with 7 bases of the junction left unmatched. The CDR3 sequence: CASRPTGPTFF. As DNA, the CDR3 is TGTGCCAGCAGGCCGACAGGGCCTACTTTCTTT.

CDR3 residues: CASSASTGDRSRVTNTEAFF. The CDR3 DNA reads TGTGCCAGCAGCGCTTCAACTGGGGACAGGTCCAGGGTTACGAACACTGAAGCTTTCTTT. The chain joins TRBV9 to TRBJ1-1; the match to TRBD1 covers 8 bases. CDR1 SGDLS and CDR2 YYNGEE come from the germline V gene. The ends lost 3 bases at V and 1 base at J; junction bases unmatched: 20. This CDR3 has 20 amino acids. The whole variable domain, filled in from reference TRBV9 and TRBJ1-1, reads DSGVTQTPKHLITATGQRVTLRCSPRSGDLSVYWYQQSLDQGLQFLIQYYNGEERAKGNILERFSAQQFPDLHSELNLSSLELGDSALYFCASSASTGDRSRVTNTEAFFGQGTRLTVV.

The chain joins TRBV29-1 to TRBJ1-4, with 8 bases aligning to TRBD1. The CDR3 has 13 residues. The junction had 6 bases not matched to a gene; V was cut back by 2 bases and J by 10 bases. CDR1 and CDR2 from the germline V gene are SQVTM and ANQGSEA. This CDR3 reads CSVEKQGGGKLFF. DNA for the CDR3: TGCAGCGTTGAAAAACAGGGGGGAGGAAAACTGTTTTTT.

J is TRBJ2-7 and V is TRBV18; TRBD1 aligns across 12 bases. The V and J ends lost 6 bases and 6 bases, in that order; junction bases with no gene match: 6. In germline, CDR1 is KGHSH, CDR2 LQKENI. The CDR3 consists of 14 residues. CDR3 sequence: CASSEGTGGFEQYF. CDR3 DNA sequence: TGTGCCAGCTCCGAAGGGACAGGGGGCTTCGAGCAGTACTTC.

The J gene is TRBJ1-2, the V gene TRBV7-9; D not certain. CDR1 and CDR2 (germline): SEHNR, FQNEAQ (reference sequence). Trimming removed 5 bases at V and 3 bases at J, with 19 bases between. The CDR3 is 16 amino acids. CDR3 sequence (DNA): TGTGCCAGCAGCCCCCATCTGGGAGGTCTTGACTATGGCTACACCTTC. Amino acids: CASSPHLGGLDYGYTF.

The CDR3 loop reads CASSLLAGTGELFF. DNA for the CDR3: TGTGCCAGTAGTCTACTAGCGGGGACCGGGGAGCTGTTTTTT. This rearrangement joins TRBV19 to TRBJ2-2; 10 bases match TRBD2. The CDR3 length is 14 residues. V gave up 5 bases and J gave up 5 bases; unmatched junction bases: 2. The germline V gene has CDR1 LNHDA and CDR2 SQIVND (reference sequence). Filled out from reference TRBV19 and TRBJ2-2, the complete variable domain reads DGGITQSPKYLFRKEGQNVTLSCEQNLNHDAMYWYRQDPGQGLRLIYYSQIVNDFQKGDIAEGYSVSREKKESFPLTVTSAQKNPTAFYLCASSLLAGTGELFFGEGSRLTVL.

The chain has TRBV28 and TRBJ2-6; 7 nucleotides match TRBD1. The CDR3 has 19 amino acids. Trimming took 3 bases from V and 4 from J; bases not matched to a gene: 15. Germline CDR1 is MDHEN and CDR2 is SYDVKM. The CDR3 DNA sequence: TGTGCCAGCAGTTTCAGGCAGGGGGTTAATTCGTACGGGGCCAACGTCCTGACTTTC. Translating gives CASSFRQGVNSYGANVLTF.

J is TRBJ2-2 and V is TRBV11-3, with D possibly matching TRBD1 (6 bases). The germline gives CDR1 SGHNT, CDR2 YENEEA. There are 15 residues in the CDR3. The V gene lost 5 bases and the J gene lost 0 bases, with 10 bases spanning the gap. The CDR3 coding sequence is TGTGCCAGCAGCCCAAGGACAGCGAACACCGGGGAGCTGTTTTTT. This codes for CASSPRTANTGELFF. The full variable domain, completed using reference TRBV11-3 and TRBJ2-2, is EAGVVQSPRYKIIEKKQPVAFWCNPISGHNTLYWYLQNLGQGPELLIRYENEEAVDDSQLPKDRFSAERLKGVDSTLKIQPAELGDSAVYLCASSPRTANTGELFFGEGSRLTVL.

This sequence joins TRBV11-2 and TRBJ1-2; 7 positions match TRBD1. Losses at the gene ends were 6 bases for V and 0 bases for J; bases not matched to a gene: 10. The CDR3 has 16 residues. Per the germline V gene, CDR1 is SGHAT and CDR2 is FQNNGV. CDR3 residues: CASSHLLRGPNYGYTF. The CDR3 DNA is TGTGCCAGCAGTCACCTCTTAAGGGGGCCTAACTATGGCTACACCTTC.

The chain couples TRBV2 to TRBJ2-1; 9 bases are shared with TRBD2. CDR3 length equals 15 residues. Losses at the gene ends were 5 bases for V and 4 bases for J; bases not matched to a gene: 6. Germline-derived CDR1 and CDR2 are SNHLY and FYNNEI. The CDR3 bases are TGTGCCAGCAGTTCGGCTAGCGGGGATTACAATGAGCAGTTCTTC. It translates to CASSSASGDYNEQFF.

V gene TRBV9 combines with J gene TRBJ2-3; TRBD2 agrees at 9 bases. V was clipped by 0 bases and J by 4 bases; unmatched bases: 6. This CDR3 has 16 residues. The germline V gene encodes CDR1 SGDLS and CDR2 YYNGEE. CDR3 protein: CASSVVAGGPSDTQYF. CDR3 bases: TGTGCCAGCAGCGTAGTTGCGGGGGGGCCGTCAGATACGCAGTATTTT.

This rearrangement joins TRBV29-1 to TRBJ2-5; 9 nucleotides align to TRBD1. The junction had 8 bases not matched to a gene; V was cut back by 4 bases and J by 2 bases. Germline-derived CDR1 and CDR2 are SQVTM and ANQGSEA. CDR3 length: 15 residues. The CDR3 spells CSVGKNRGLQETQYF. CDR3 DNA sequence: TGCAGCGTTGGTAAGAACAGGGGGCTTCAAGAGACCCAGTACTTC.

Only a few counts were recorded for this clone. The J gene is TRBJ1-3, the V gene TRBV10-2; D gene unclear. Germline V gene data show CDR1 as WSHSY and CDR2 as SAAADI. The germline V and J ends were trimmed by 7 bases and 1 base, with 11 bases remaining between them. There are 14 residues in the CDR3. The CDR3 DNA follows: TGCGCCAGCAACCGGGGAGAATCTGGAAACACCATATATTTT. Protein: CASNRGESGNTIYF.

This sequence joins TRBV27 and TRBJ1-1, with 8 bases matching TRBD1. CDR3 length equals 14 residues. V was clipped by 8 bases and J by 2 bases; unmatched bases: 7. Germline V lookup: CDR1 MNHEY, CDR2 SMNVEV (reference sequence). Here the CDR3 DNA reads TGTGCCAGCCAGCAGGGGGCAAGCAACACTGAAGCTTTCTTT. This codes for CASQQGASNTEAFF.

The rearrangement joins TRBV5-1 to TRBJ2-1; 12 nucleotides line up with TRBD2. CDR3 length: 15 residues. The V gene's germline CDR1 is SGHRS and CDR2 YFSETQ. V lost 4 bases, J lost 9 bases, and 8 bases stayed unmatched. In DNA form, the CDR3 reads TGCGCCAGCAGCAAGACTAGCGGGAGCGAGGGTGAGCAGTTCTTC. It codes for CASSKTSGSEGEQFF.

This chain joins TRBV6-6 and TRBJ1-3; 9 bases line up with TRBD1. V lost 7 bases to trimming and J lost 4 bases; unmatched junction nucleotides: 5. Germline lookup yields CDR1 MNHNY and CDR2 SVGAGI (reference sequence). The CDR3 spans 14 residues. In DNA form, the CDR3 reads TGTGCCAGCATCGCACAGGGGGCCGGAAACACCATATATTTT. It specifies CASIAQGAGNTIYF.

CDR3: CASRLGRDRAIIFF. CDR3 DNA sequence: TGTGCCAGCAGACTAGGCCGGGACAGGGCAATTATATTCTTT. J is TRBJ1-1 and V is TRBV6-5; TRBD1 matches at 9 bases. Germline V gene data show CDR1 as MNHEY and CDR2 as SVGAGI. This CDR3 spans 14 amino acids. J was trimmed by 14 bases and V by 6 bases; bases with no gene match: 16.